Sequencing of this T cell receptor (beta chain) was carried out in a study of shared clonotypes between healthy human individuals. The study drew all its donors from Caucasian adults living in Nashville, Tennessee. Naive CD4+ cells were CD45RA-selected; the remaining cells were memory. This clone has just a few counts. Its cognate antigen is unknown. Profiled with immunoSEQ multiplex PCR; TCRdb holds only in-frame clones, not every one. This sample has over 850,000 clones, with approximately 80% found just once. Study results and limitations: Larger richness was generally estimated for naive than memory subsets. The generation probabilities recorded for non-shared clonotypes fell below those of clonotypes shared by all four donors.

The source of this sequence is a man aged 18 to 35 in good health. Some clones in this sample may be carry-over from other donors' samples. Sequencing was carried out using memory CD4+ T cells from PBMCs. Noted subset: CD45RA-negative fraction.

Written as DNA, the CDR3 is TGTGCCATCAGACCTACATTGGCAGGGAAAGATGAGCAGTACTTC. Protein product: CAIRPTLAGKDEQYF. The chain combines TRBV10-3 with TRBJ2-7; a possible D gene is TRBD1 (5 bases). Germline lookup yields CDR1 ENHRY and CDR2 SYGVKD. V gave up 6 bases and J gave up 7 bases, with 22 bases separating them. CDR3 length equals 15 residues.